Following are 25 T cell receptor beta chains from one sample sequenced in a study of blood T cells in healthy people across ages. A second PCR, run for about 7 to 11 cycles, used a sample-barcoded 5' primer plus a J-beta primer mix. MiXCR, applied by TCRdb to the 5' RACE reads, yields one record per CDR3 protein. The repertoire holds 2 million or so distinct CDR3 sequences, with around half as singletons. The sample taken for sequencing was blood. These receptors were obtained from a woman aged 40 to 55 in good health.

The rearrangement uses TRBV20-1 and TRBJ2-7; D gene uncertain. V was pared by 3 bases and J by 3 bases, with 9 bases between. Germline loops: CDR1 DFQATT, CDR2 SNEGSKA (reference sequence). The CDR3 covers 12 residues. This CDR3 reads CSARVQLYEQYF. DNA of the CDR3: TGCAGTGCTAGGGTCCAGCTCTACGAGCAGTACTTC.

The chain is built from TRBV5-1 and TRBJ2-1, with a weak D call TRBD2 (7 bases). CDR3 length: 15 amino acids. V lost 4 bases and J lost 2, with 13 bases in between. Germline V CDR1 and CDR2: SGHRS, YFSETQ. The CDR3 spells CASSGGAVPYNEQFF. The CDR3, as DNA: TGCGCCAGCAGCGGGGGGGCGGTTCCCTACAATGAGCAGTTCTTC.

The chain has TRBV29-1 and TRBJ2-7; a weak D match, TRBD1 (6 bases). CDR3 size: 14 residues. From germline, CDR1 is SQVTM and CDR2 ANQGSEA. Trimming took 1 base from V and 1 from J, leaving 11 bases between them. In nucleotides, the CDR3 is TGCAGCGTTGAAGCAACAGGGATTTCCTACGAGCAGTACTTC. Amino acid sequence: CSVEATGISYEQYF.

This clonotype was found a few times. J is TRBJ2-5 and V is TRBV6-2 or TRBV6-3; the D is unclear. There are 13 residues in the CDR3. V was cut by 2 bases and J by 5 bases, with 9 bases left in between. Germline lookup yields CDR1 MNHEY and CDR2 SVGEGT. The CDR3 coding sequence is TGTGCCAGCAGTTACGGGCGGACGGAGACCCAGTACTTC. This gives the protein CASSYGRTETQYF.

This clonotype was observed many times. The rearrangement joins TRBV7-2 to TRBJ1-2, with D tentatively TRBD1 (6 bases). The V gene lost 6 bases and the J gene lost 4 bases, with 12 bases spanning the gap. The length of the CDR3 is 13 residues. Germline lookup yields CDR1 SGHTA and CDR2 FQGNSA. The CDR3 here is CASSPLGAYGYTF. The CDR3 DNA follows: TGTGCCAGCAGTCCTCTGGGGGCCTATGGCTACACCTTC.

This clonotype has more than one count but fewer than ten. The V call is TRBV6-6, the J call TRBJ2-3; 7 nucleotides agree with TRBD1. Trimming took 5 bases from V and 3 from J; bases not matched to a gene: 5. Looked up from germline, CDR1 is MNHNY and CDR2 is SVGAGI (reference sequence). The length of the CDR3 is 14 residues. The chain's CDR3 is CASSRDSETDTQYF. The CDR3 DNA follows: TGTGCCAGCAGTCGGGACAGCGAGACAGATACGCAGTATTTT.

Only a few counts were recorded for this clonotype. The genes are TRBV7-8 and TRBJ2-3; TRBD1 matches 9 bases. CDR1 and CDR2 from the germline V gene are SGHVS and FQNEAQ. Trimming cost V 8 bases and J 9 bases; bases outside gene matches: 6. The CDR3 loop spans 12 amino acids. The CDR3 region is CASGTGTGTQYF. CDR3 nucleotides: TGTGCCAGCGGAACCGGGACAGGGACGCAGTATTTT.

This clonotype has ten or more counts. J is TRBJ2-7 and V is TRBV7-2, with 7 bases fitting TRBD1. The CDR3 loop spans 15 amino acids. Germline values: CDR1 SGHTA, CDR2 FQGNSA. The V gene end was trimmed by 6 bases and the J gene end by 3 bases; junction bases not matched to a gene: 11. CDR3 amino acids: CASRYTGAKDYEQYF. CDR3 nucleotides: TGTGCCAGCAGGTATACAGGGGCCAAGGACTACGAGCAGTACTTC.

This clonotype was picked up many times. The chain recombines TRBV7-9 with TRBJ2-5; D may be TRBD1 (6 bases). The CDR3 totals 13 residues. Per germline, CDR1 SEHNR and CDR2 FQNEAQ (reference sequence). With 3 bases removed from V and 5 bases from J, the gap between germline ends came to 10 bases. The CDR3 sequence: CASSLRQGETQYF. The CDR3 nucleotides are TGTGCCAGCAGCTTGAGGCAGGGGGAGACCCAGTACTTC.

The chain couples TRBV7-2 to TRBJ2-6; 7 nucleotides match TRBD1. There are 18 residues in the CDR3. Germline V gives CDR1 SGHTA, CDR2 FQGNSA. The trim removed 5 bases at V and 0 bases at J, leaving 10 bases unmatched. The CDR3 spells CASSPRQGISSGANVLTF. The DNA for the CDR3 is TGTGCCAGCAGCCCCCGACAGGGAATAAGCTCTGGGGCCAACGTCCTGACTTTC. Supplemented by reference TRBV7-2 and TRBJ2-6, the full variable domain reads GAGVSQSPSNKVTEKGKDVELRCDPISGHTALYWYRQSLGQGLEFLIYFQGNSAPDKSGLPSDRFSAERTGGSVSTLTIQRTQQEDSAVYLCASSPRQGISSGANVLTFGAGSRLTVL.

V gene TRBV10-3 combines with J gene TRBJ2-5; either TRBD1 or TRBD2 may fit D (6 bases each). There are 16 residues in the CDR3. Germline V lookup: CDR1 ENHRY, CDR2 SYGVKD. Trimming shortened V by 0 bases and J by 7 bases, and 18 bases separated the two germline ends. This CDR3 is CAISESMAGTRRTQYF. The DNA of the CDR3 is TGTGCCATCAGTGAGTCGATGGCGGGGACAAGACGGACCCAGTACTTC.

The chain is built from TRBV9 and TRBJ2-5; D is unclear. The DNA matches TRBJ2-7 better at its end, which makes the J call doubtful. Germline lookup yields CDR1 SGDLS and CDR2 YYNGEE. This CDR3 contains 16 residues. The CDR3 coding sequence is TGTGCCAGCAGCGTAGGGGGTGGGTCGAACCCCTACGAGCAGTACTTC. Translation: CASSVGGGSNPYEQYF.

The chain carries TRBV18 and TRBJ2-1, with D perhaps TRBD1 (5 bases). The CDR3 has 13 amino acids. V shed 1 base and J shed 5 bases, with 6 bases lying between them. CDR1 KGHSH and CDR2 LQKENI come from the germline V gene. The CDR3, as DNA: TGTGCCAGCTCACCACTGGACAACAATGAGCAGTTCTTC. Translated, it gives CASSPLDNNEQFF.

The CDR3 here is CASRPEVGLTYEQYF. CDR3 bases: TGTGCCAGCAGACCTGAGGTAGGACTTACCTACGAGCAGTACTTC. The genes are TRBV12-3 or TRBV12-4 and TRBJ2-7, with D perhaps TRBD2 (5 bases). This CDR3 contains 15 residues. V was trimmed by 6 bases and J by 2 bases, leaving 17 bases between them.

The chain links TRBV28 to TRBJ1-6; D not certain. V lost 4 bases and J lost 10, with 11 bases in between. CDR3 size: 13 residues. Germline V gene sequence: CDR1 MDHEN, CDR2 SYDVKM. CDR3 DNA sequence: TGTGCCAGCAGTTGGGAGATTGTGTCACCCCTCCACTTT. It is translated as CASSWEIVSPLHF.

V usage is TRBV2 and J usage is TRBJ2-5; the match to TRBD2 covers 9 bases. The J call is uncertain, as TRBJ2-4 better fits the DNA end. Per germline, CDR1 SNHLY and CDR2 FYNNEI. This CDR3 contains 16 residues. The CDR3 DNA follows: TGTGCCAGCGCAGGGGGGCTAGCGGGGACCAAAAACATTCAGTACTTC. This encodes CASAGGLAGTKNIQYF.

For this clonotype: One end of the junction varies from germline; a read error may be responsible. The chain is built from TRBV7-9 and TRBJ2-1; the D gene is possibly TRBD1 (5 bases). Germline loops: CDR1 SEHNR, CDR2 FQNEAQ (reference sequence). The CDR3 consists of 14 residues. The CDR3 DNA is TGTGCCAGCAGCGTAGCTTCAGGGTTGTACGAGCAGTTCTTC. Protein sequence: CASSVASGLYEQFF.

The chain is built from TRBV6-1 and TRBJ1-5; TRBD1 aligns across 10 bases. The CDR3 length is 17 residues. V lost 3 bases, J lost 6 bases, and 11 bases stayed unmatched. From germline, CDR1 is MNHNS and CDR2 SASEGT. As DNA, the CDR3 is TGTGCCAGCAGTGAGCTTCGACAGGGGGCTCGCGGTCAGCCCCAGCATTTT. Its translation: CASSELRQGARGQPQHF.

This chain joins TRBV5-1 and TRBJ2-3, with D possibly being TRBD2 (6 bases). The CDR3 covers 14 residues. Per germline, CDR1 SGHRS and CDR2 YFSETQ. Trimming pared 5 bases from V and 5 bases from J, leaving 15 bases between. CDR3 sequence reads: CASRLGGALDTQYF. Written as DNA, the CDR3 is TGCGCCAGCAGATTAGGCGGGGCATTAGATACGCAGTATTTT.

This clonotype appeared a few times. The chain employs TRBV5-1 and TRBJ1-2; 7 bases agree with TRBD1. The CDR3 runs 15 residues. J gave up 4 bases and V 1 base, and 7 bases lay outside the gene matches. Germline lookup yields CDR1 SGHRS and CDR2 YFSETQ. Written as DNA, the CDR3 is TGCGCCAGCAGCTTGTTTCGGGACAGCGCCTATGGCTACACCTTC. Its translation is CASSLFRDSAYGYTF.

The V and J genes are TRBV20-1 and TRBJ1-4; 12 nucleotides align to TRBD1. Germline CDR1 DFQATT, CDR2 SNEGSKA (reference sequence). The CDR3 is 17 residues long. V was pared by 6 bases and J by 10 bases, with 18 bases of the junction left unmatched. The CDR3 DNA reads as TGCAGTGCGGGGACAGGGGGCGGGAGGTTGGAATGGGGAAAACTGTTTTTT. It yields the protein CSAGTGGGRLEWGKLFF.

J is TRBJ1-4 and V is TRBV4-2; D perhaps matches TRBD1 (5 bases). Trimming stripped 0 bases from V and 8 bases from J, with 13 bases between. Germline values: CDR1 LGHNA, CDR2 YNFKEQ. This CDR3 region has 15 residues. The CDR3 sequence: CASSQEGGLAEKLFF. Here the CDR3 DNA reads TGTGCCAGCAGCCAAGAGGGGGGTTTAGCGGAAAAACTGTTTTTT.

The CDR3 coding sequence is TGTGCCACCAGCAGAGGGTCCGAGCGCACAGATACGCAGTATTTT. It specifies CATSRGSERTDTQYF. The J gene is TRBJ2-3, the V gene TRBV15; D is unresolved. Germline V gives CDR1 LNHNV, CDR2 YYDKDF (reference sequence). CDR3 length: 15 residues. Trimming removed 1 base at V and 1 base at J, with 9 bases between.

J is TRBJ2-1 and V is TRBV24-1, with 8 bases identical to TRBD1. V trimming: 2 bases; J trimming: 6 bases; junction bases outside the gene matches: 5. The CDR3 extends over 15 amino acids. Germline lookup yields CDR1 KGHDR and CDR2 SFDVKD. The CDR3 loop reads CATSDSGGPGNEQFF. The DNA of the CDR3 is TGTGCCACCAGTGATTCAGGGGGCCCGGGCAATGAGCAGTTCTTC.

A few counts support this clonotype. The genes are TRBV7-2 and TRBJ2-7, with 9 bases identical to TRBD1. The CDR3 runs to 16 residues. Losses at the gene ends were 0 bases for V and 10 bases for J; bases not matched to a gene: 13. Germline lookup yields CDR1 SGHTA and CDR2 FQGNSA. The CDR3 bases are TGTGCCAGCAGCTTAGCGCGCGGGGGCACAGGGGGCCTTCAGTACTTC. It translates to CASSLARGGTGGLQYF.